Listed below are T cell receptor beta chains from one sample, sequenced in a study of T cells expressing NK-cell markers. For each CDR3 protein, TCRdb gives one entry from its re-call of the 5' RACE reads, without DNA. Recorded here are 440,000 or so distinct CDR3 sequences; the top ten clones represent about 7.1%. The sequenced sample was blood T cells: a sorted CD56 or NKG2C T cell subset, CD4+ or CD8+ T cells, or bulk PBMC T cells (not recorded which). These receptors came from a woman between 18 and 69 years old in good health. Both conserved end residues are part of each CDR3. The order of the fields is J gene, V gene, CDR3 protein.

TRBJ2-3 TRBV20-1 CSAPPPGTDTQYF
TRBJ2-2 TRBV7-2 CASSPQGGPGELFF
TRBJ2-1 TRBV27 CASSLDETHEQFF
TRBJ2-2 TRBV5-1 CASFWGREQNTGELFF
TRBJ1-2 TRBV27 CASSRQGFGYTF
TRBJ1-2 TRBV15 CATSRVDGGYTF
TRBJ2-7 TRBV18 CASSPAGAAYEQYF
TRBJ1-1 TRBV4-2 CASSLKGTEAFF
TRBJ2-5 TRBV19 CASSSASGKETQYF
TRBJ1-2 TRBV21-1 CASGQGLYGYTF
TRBJ1-5 TRBV9 CASSSGQGLRDQPQHF
TRBJ1-2 TRBV29-1 CSVDRADGYTF
TRBJ2-3 TRBV11-1 CASSHGDPISTDTQYF